Listed here are 10 T cell receptor beta chains from one sample, sequenced in a study of cytomegalovirus exposure and HLA in healthy donors. The PCR contained 60 Vbeta and 13 Jbeta primers. The table came from immunoSEQ multiplex PCR; TCRdb's copy has only in-frame clones and leaves some out. The sample holds tens of thousands of clones, less than 75% seen once. The specimen sequenced was PBMCs. The receptors derive from a woman aged 45-65 years in good health and CMV-seropositive.

This clone was picked up one time. This sequence joins TRBV7-8 and TRBJ1-3, with 8 bases aligning to TRBD1. CDR1 SGHVS and CDR2 FQNEAQ come from the germline V gene. The CDR3 is made up of 14 amino acids. Germline trimming cut 5 bases from V and 3 bases from J; bases unmatched to any gene: 3. CDR3 in amino acids: CASSPTGVGNTIYF. CDR3 in DNA: TGTGCCAGCAGCCCGACAGGGGTTGGAAACACCATATATTTT.

This clone was recorded a few times. The V and J genes are TRBV9 and TRBJ1-5; the match to TRBD1 covers 7 bases. Unmatched junction bases numbered 2, after V lost 3 bases and J lost 2 bases. Germline loops: CDR1 SGDLS, CDR2 YYNGEE. The CDR3 spans 14 residues. CDR3 residues: CASSAGQGNQPQHF. For the CDR3, the DNA is TGTGCCAGCAGCGCCGGACAGGGCAATCAGCCCCAGCATTTT.

The chain has TRBV5-5 and TRBJ2-1, with TRBD1 as a possible D gene (6 bases). Deletions cut 4 bases from V and 10 bases from J, with 12 bases between. The CDR3 sequence is 12 residues long. The germline V gene encodes CDR1 SGHKS and CDR2 YYEKEE (reference sequence). The CDR3 DNA sequence: TGTGCCAGCAGCACTACAGGGAACGAGCAGTTCTTC. It translates to CASSTTGNEQFF.

The V call is TRBV27, the J call TRBJ1-3; 7 bases line up with TRBD1. The CDR3 covers 14 residues. Trimming at V came to 5 bases and at J to 2 bases, leaving 3 bases not matched to a gene. CDR1 is MNHEY and CDR2 is SMNVEV in the germline V gene (reference sequence). The CDR3 bases are TGTGCCAGCAGTCCACAGGGGACTGGAAACACCATATATTTT. Protein: CASSPQGTGNTIYF.

The chain couples TRBV10-3 to TRBJ2-5, with 10 positions matching TRBD1. The J call may be incorrect, as the DNA end agrees better with TRBJ2-7. This CDR3 is built from 15 residues. CDR1 is ENHRY and CDR2 is SYGVKD in the germline V gene. The CDR3 DNA follows: TGTGCCATCAGTGAGCCGGGGACAGGGGAGTACGAGCAGTACTTC. Protein: CAISEPGTGEYEQYF.

The chain links TRBV9 to TRBJ2-3; 10 nucleotides match TRBD2. The CDR3 has 15 amino acids. Trimming cost V 7 bases and J 6 bases; bases outside gene matches: 11. Germline V lookup: CDR1 SGDLS, CDR2 YYNGEE. The CDR3 spells CASGRLSGRADTQYF. DNA of the CDR3: TGTGCCAGCGGAAGGTTGAGCGGGAGGGCTGATACGCAGTATTTT.

The chain employs TRBV7-3 and TRBJ2-7; perhaps TRBD1 as D (6 bases). Trimming stripped 6 bases from V and 7 bases from J, with 19 bases between. This CDR3 has 14 residues. CDR1 SGHTA and CDR2 FQGTGA come from the germline V gene. The CDR3 DNA sequence: TGTGCCAGCAGTCAGACTGGGGGCCTGGGGGAGCAGTACTTC. Translating it yields CASSQTGGLGEQYF.

CDR3 nucleotides: TGTGCCAGCAGTTTGGGGGACAGCTACGAGCAGTACTTC. Amino acid sequence: CASSLGDSYEQYF. The chain is built from TRBV7-3 and TRBJ2-7; the match to TRBD1 covers 7 bases. Germline V gene data show CDR1 as SGHTA and CDR2 as FQGTGA. The CDR3 extends over 13 amino acids. Unmatched junction bases numbered 5, after V lost 6 bases and J lost 3 bases. The full variable domain, with the rest looked up from reference TRBV7-3 and TRBJ2-7, is GAGVSQTPSNKVTEKGKYVELRCDPISGHTALYWYRQSLGQGPEFLIYFQGTGAADDSGLPNDRFFAVRPEGSVSTLKIQRTERGDSAVYLCASSLGDSYEQYFGPGTRLTVT.

The CDR3 region is CASSPLGPTGELFF. The CDR3 coding sequence is TGTGCCAGCAGTCCATTGGGGCCCACCGGGGAGCTGTTTTTT. V gene TRBV6-1 combines with J gene TRBJ2-2; tentatively, D is TRBD1 (5 bases). In germline, CDR1 is MNHNS, CDR2 SASEGT. Trimming took 5 bases from V and 4 from J, leaving 11 bases between them. The CDR3 runs to 14 residues.

V is TRBV30 and J is TRBJ2-3; the D is unclear. CDR1 and CDR2 (germline): GTSNPN, SVGIG (reference sequence). The ends were cut back, 3 bases at V and 5 bases at J, with 12 bases in the middle. The CDR3 totals 13 residues. Here the CDR3 reads CAWSEEVLDTQYF. Written as DNA, the CDR3 is TGTGCCTGGAGCGAAGAGGTGTTAGATACGCAGTATTTT.